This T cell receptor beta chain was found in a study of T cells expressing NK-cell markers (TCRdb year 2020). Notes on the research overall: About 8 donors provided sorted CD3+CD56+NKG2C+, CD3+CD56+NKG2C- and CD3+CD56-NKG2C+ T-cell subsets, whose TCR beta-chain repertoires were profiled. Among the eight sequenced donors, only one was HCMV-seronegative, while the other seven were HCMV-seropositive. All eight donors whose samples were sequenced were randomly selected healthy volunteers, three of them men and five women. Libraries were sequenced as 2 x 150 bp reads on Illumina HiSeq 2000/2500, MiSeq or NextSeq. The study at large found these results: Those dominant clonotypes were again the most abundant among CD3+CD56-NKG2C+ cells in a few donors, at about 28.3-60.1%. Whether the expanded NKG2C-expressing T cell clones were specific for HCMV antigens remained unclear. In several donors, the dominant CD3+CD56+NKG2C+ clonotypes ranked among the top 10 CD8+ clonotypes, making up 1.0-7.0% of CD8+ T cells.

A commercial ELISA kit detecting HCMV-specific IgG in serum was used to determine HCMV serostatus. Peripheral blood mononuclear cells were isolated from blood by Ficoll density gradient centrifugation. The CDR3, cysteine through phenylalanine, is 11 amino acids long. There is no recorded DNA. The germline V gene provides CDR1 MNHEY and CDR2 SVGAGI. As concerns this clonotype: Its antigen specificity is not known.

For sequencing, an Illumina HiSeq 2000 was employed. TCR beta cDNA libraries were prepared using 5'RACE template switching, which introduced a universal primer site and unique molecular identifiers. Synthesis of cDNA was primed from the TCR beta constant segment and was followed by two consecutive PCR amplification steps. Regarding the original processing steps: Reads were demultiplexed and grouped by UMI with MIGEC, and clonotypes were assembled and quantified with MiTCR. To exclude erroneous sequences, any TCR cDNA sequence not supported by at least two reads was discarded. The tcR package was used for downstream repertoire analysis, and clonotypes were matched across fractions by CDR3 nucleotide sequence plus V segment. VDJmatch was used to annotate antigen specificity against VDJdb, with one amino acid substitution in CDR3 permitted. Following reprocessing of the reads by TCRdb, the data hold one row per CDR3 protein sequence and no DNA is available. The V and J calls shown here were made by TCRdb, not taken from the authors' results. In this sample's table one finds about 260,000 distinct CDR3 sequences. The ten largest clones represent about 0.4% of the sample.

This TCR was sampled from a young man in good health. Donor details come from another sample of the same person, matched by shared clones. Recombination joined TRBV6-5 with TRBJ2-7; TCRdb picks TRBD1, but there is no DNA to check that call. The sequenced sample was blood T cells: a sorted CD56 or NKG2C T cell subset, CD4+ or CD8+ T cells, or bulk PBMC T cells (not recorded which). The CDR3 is CATRGAYEQYF.